This T cell receptor beta chain stems from a study of Ad26.COV2.S vaccination and SARS-CoV-2 variants. Study observations and caveats: Ad26.COV2.S recipients had broader spike-specific TCRs (P = 0.0014). Non-spike TCR breadth showed similarity between vaccine and placebo recipients. Assessments of TCR breadth and depth may have underestimated the total T cell responses. After vaccination, reports described spike-specific CD8+ and CD4+ T cell responses as showing substantial breadth.

Here immunoSEQ multiplex PCR was the method, and the copy in TCRdb shows in-frame clones only, minus some. The sample has about 98,000 clones, around 81% seen once; the top ten hold roughly 17%. V dropped 4 bases and J dropped 0 bases, with 11 bases sitting between them. CDR1 SGHDT and CDR2 YYEEEE come from the germline V gene. The CDR3 is 15 residues long. Comment on this clone: Its antigen is unidentified.

The sample was peripheral blood, taken after recovery from COVID-19. This TCR was sampled from a human donor who had recovered from COVID-19. The V gene is TRBV5-6, the J gene TRBJ2-4; the D call may be TRBD1 or TRBD2 (5 bases each). The CDR3 DNA reads as TGTGCCAGCAGCGGGACCCGCCTAGCCAAAAACATTCAGTACTTC. Protein sequence: CASSGTRLAKNIQYF.